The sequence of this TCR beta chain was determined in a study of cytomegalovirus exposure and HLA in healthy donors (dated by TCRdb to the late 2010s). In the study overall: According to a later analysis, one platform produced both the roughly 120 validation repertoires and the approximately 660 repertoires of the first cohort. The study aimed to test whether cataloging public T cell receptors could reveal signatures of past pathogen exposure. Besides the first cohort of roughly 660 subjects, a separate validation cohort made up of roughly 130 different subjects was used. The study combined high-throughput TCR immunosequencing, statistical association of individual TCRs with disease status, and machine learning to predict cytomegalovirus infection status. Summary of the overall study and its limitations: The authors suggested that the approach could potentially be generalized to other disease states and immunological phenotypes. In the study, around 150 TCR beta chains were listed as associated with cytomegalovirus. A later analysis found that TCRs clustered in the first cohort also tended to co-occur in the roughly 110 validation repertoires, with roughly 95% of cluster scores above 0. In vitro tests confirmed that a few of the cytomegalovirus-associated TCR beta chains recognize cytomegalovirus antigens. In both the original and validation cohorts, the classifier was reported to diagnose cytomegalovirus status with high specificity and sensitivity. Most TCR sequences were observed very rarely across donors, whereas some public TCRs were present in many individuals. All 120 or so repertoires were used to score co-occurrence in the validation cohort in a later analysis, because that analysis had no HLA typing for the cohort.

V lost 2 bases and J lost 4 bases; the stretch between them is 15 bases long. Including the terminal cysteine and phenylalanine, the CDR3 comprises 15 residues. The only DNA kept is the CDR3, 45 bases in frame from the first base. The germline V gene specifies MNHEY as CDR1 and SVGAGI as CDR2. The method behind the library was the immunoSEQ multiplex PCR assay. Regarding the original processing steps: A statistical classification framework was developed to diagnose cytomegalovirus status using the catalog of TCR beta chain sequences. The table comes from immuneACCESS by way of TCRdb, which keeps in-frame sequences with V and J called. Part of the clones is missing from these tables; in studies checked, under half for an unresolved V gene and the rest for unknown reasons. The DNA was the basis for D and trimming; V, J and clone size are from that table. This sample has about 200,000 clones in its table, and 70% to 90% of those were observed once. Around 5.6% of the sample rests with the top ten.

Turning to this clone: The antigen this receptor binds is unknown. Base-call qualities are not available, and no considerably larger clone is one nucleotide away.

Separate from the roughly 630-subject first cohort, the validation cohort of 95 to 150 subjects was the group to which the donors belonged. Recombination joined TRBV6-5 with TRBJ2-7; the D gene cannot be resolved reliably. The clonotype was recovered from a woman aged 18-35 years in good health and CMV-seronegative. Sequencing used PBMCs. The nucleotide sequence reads TGTGCCAGCAGTTACCCCCATAGGTACATATACGAGCAGTACTTC. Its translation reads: CASSYPHRYIYEQYF.